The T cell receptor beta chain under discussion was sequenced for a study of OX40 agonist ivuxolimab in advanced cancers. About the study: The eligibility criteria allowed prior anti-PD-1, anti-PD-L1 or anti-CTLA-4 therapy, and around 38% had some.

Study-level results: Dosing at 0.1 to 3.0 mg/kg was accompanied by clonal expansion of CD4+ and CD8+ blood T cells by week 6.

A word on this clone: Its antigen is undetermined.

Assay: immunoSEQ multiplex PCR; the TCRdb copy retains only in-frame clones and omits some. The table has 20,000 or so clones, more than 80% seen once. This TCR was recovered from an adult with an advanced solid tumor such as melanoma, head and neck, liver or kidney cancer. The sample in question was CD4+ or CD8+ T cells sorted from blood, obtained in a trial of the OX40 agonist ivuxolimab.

CDR3 region: CASTERGAWETQYF. The CDR3 DNA sequence: TGTGCCAGCACTGAGCGGGGGGCATGGGAGACCCAGTACTTC. V gene TRBV7-9 combines with J gene TRBJ2-5; 9 bases fit TRBD2. V lost 7 bases and J lost 5; bases outside the gene matches: 8. Per the germline V gene, CDR1 is SEHNR and CDR2 is FQNEAQ (reference sequence). The CDR3 is made up of 14 amino acids.